This TCR beta chain stems from a study of blood T cell repertoires in COVID-19 (dated by TCRdb to 2020 to 2021). As for the study more broadly: Collaborator samples came from the United States, Italy and Spain and covered acute and convalescent phases of COVID-19. Deeply sampled blood TCRbeta repertoires from subjects exposed to, actively infected with, or recovered from COVID-19 were included in the dataset. The samples were drawn from the first 160 participants of the ongoing ImmuneRACE study and from 950 to 1,500 subjects provided by 6 global collaborators. Where HLA class I and class II types were available, the types were taken from metadata supplied by the sample provider, not from assay-based typing. Sample metadata almost always included a de-identified subject ID, COVID-19 status, age in years and sex. The material from the prospective study consisted of cDNA or gDNA derived from T cells, B-cell-depleted T cells, or PBMCs. The repertoires were made available in a free public database intended to serve as a resource for research on the immune response to SARS-CoV-2. General conclusions and limits of the study: The amount of clinical and demographic metadata varied by source and participant and was provided uncurated.

Note on this clone: Its antigen is currently not known. No base quality values were provided; no much bigger clone lies one nucleotide off.

Collaborating institutions collected whole blood in K2EDTA tubes following their own protocols. For TCRbeta analysis, collaborators shipped samples in one of three forms: frozen whole blood, isolated PBMCs, or DNA extracted from either of those sample types. TCRbeta CDR3 regions were amplified from genomic DNA by means of the immunoSEQ Assay, a bias-controlled multiplex PCR. In the authors' own workflow: Nucleated cell counts per sample were estimated from amplification of reference gene primers within the assay. To quantify the absolute abundance of each unique TCRbeta CDR3 rearrangement, sequence reads were collapsed and filtered. For each sample, productive Simpson clonality was calculated as the square root of Simpson's diversity index across productive rearrangements. What TCRdb holds here is the immuneACCESS table cut down to in-frame rearrangements. Part of the clones is not present; checked against another copy, under half of the missing clones reflect an unresolved V gene, and the others are unexplained. V, J and clone size reflect that table, while D and trimming were determined from the DNA. The sample table holds about 60,000 clones, of which 70% to 85% were seen once. In total, the top ten clones hold roughly 3.2% of the sample.

This clonotype was obtained from a man aged 55 to 70 with acute or convalescent COVID-19. Sequencing used peripheral blood.

The CDR3: CASSLSPGDLSYYGYTF. In nucleotides, the sequence is TGTGCCAGCAGTTTATCTCCGGGGGACCTAAGTTACTATGGCTACACCTTC. The sequence is built from TRBV27 and TRBJ1-2; TRBD1 could be the D gene, as 5 bases match. Relative to germline, V is 0 bases shorter and J is 3 bases shorter, with 17 bases between their ends. CDR1 and CDR2 were assigned from the germline V gene (reference sequence) as MNHEY and SMNVEV. From cysteine to phenylalanine, the CDR3 is 17 amino acids long. Left in the record is the CDR3 DNA by itself, 51 bases read in frame from the first base.